The T cell receptor (beta chain) under discussion was sequenced for a study of cytomegalovirus exposure and HLA in healthy donors. General observations from the study: Further analysis, carried out later, found HLA-associated TCR beta chains more clonally expanded than equally common other chains. The study designated 150 or so TCR beta chains cytomegalovirus-associated. Follow-up analysis later connected one missense variant in DCLRE1C with trimming of TCR beta V- and J-genes.

Concerning this clone: Antigen specificity is unknown.

Samples came from healthy bone marrow donors. 60 Vbeta and 13 Jbeta primers were used in PCR. TCRdb keeps only in-frame clones here, not all; method: immunoSEQ multiplex PCR. The table has 100,000 to 150,000 clones, 82% seen once. CDR1 and CDR2 from the germline V gene are LNHDA and SQIVND (reference sequence). V was clipped by 5 bases and J by 9 bases, with 26 bases between them. The CDR3 contains 17 residues. This chain uses TRBV19 with TRBJ2-1; D is possibly TRBD2 (5 bases). This TCR was recovered from a woman aged 45-65 years in good health and CMV-seropositive. Material: PBMCs. The CDR3: CASSLAEDFRRWGEQFF. For the CDR3, the DNA is TGTGCCAGTAGTCTCGCAGAGGACTTCCGAAGGTGGGGTGAGCAGTTCTTC.